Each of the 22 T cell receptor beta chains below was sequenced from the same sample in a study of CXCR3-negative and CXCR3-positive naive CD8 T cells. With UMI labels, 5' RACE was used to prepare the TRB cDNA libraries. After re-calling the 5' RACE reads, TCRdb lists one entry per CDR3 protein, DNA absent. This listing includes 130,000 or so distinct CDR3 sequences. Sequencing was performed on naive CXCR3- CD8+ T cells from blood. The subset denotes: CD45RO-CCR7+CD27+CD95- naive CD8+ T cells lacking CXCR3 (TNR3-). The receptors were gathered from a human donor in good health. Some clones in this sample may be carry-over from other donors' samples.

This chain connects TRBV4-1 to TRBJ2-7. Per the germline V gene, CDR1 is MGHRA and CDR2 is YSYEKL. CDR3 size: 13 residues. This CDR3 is CASSQVPGYEQYF.

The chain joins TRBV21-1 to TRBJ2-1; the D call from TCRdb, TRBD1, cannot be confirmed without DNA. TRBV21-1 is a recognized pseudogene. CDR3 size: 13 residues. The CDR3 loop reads CAKGQGAQNEQFF.

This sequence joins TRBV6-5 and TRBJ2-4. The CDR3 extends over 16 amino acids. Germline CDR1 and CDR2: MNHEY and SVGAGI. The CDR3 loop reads CASSYYDRSQKNIQYF.

CDR3 residues: CASSETGRASETQYF. The chain uses TRBV9 and TRBJ2-5; TCRdb selects TRBD1, and the lack of DNA leaves this call unchecked. CDR1 is SGDLS and CDR2 is YYNGEE in the germline V gene. This CDR3 is 15 amino acids long.

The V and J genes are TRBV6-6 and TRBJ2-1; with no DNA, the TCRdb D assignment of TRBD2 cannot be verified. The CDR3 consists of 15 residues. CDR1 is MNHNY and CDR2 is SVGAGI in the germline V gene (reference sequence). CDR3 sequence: CASSPLAGPFNEQFF.

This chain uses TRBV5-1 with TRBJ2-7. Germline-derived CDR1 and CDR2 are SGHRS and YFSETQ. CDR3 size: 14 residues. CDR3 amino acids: CASSWDRGPYEQYF.

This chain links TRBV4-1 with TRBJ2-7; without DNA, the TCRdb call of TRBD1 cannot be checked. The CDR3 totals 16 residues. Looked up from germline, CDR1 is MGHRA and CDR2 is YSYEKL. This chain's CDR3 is CASSQDYRTASYEQYF.

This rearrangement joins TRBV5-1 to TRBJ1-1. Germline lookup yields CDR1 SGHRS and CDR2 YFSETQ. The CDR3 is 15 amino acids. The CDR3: CASSPRGGRYTEAFF.

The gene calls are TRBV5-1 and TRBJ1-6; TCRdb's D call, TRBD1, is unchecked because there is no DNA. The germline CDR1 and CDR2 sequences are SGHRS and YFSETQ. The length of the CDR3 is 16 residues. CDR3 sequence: CASTPSYRERDSPLHF.

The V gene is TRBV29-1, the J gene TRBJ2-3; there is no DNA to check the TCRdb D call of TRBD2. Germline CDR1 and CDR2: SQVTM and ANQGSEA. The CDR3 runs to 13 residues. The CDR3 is CSAAGYATDTQYF.

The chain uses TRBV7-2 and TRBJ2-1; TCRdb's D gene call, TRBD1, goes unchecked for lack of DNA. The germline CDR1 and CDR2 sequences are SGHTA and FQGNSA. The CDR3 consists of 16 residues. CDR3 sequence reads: CASSPRGPGDFNEQFF.

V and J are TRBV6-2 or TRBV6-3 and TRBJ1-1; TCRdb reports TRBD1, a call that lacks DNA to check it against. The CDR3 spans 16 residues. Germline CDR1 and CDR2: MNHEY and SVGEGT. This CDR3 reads CASSRQDDYPAFEAFF.

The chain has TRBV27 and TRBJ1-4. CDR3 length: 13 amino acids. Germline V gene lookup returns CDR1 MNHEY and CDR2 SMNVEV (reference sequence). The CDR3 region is CASSFSGQEKLFF.

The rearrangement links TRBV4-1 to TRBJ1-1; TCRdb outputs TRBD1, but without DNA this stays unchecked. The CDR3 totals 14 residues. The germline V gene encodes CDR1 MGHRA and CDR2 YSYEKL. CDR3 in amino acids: CASSQQGKNTEAFF.

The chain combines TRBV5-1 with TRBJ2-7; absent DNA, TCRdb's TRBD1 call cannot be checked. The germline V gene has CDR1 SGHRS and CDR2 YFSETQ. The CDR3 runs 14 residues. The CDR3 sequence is CASSSQGELHEQYF.

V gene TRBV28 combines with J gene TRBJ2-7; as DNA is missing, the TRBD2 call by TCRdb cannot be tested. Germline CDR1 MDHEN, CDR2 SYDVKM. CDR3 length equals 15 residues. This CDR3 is CASSPTSVSPGEQYF. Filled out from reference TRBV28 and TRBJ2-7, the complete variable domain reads DVKVTQSSRYLVKRTGEKVFLECVQDMDHENMFWYRQDPGLGLRLIYFSYDVKMKEKGDIPEGYSVSREKKERFSLILESASTNQTSMYLCASSPTSVSPGEQYFGPGTRLTVT.

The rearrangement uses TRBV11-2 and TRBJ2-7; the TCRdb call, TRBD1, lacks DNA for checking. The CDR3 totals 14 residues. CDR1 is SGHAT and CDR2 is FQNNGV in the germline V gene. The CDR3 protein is CASSRQGPYYEQYF.

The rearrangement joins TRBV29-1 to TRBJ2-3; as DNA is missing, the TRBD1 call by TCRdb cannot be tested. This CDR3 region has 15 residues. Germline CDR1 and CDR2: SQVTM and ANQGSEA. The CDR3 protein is CSVDPGQVYTDTQYF.

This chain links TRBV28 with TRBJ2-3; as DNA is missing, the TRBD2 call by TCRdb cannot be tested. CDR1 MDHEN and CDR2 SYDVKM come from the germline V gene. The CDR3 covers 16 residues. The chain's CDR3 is CASSELASGFTDTQYF.

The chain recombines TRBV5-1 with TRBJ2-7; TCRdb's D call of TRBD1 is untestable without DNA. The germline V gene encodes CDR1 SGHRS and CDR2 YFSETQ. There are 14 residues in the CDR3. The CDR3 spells CASRSGHLTYEQYF.

The CDR3 reads CASSPGGGADTGELFF. The rearrangement joins TRBV5-1 to TRBJ2-2; TCRdb picks TRBD1, but there is no DNA to check that call. Germline CDR1 SGHRS, CDR2 YFSETQ. This CDR3 spans 16 amino acids.

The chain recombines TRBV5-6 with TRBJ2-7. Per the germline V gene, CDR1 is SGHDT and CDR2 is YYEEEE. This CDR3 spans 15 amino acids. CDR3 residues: CASSLDRLLSYEQYF.